One sample yielded the 2 T cell receptor beta chains listed below, sequenced in a study of T cell changes during pregnancy in multiple sclerosis. TCRdb keeps only in-frame clones here, not all; method: immunoSEQ multiplex PCR. The sample lists approximately 130,000 clones; approximately 96% were seen once. The source material was peripheral blood, sampled after pregnancy. These receptors were taken from a female donor with multiple sclerosis, enrolled in a pregnancy study.

This chain connects TRBV28 to TRBJ2-7; 11 bases match TRBD2. V lost 6 bases and J lost 4; bases outside the gene matches: 5. The CDR3 runs 14 residues. Germline CDR1 and CDR2: MDHEN and SYDVKM. This CDR3 reads CASRSSGRTYEQYF. The CDR3 nucleotides read TGTGCCAGCAGGTCTAGCGGGAGGACTTACGAGCAGTACTTC. Drawing the rest from reference TRBV28 and TRBJ2-7, the complete variable domain is DVKVTQSSRYLVKRTGEKVFLECVQDMDHENMFWYRQDPGLGLRLIYFSYDVKMKEKGDIPEGYSVSREKKERFSLILESASTNQTSMYLCASRSSGRTYEQYFGPGTRLTVT.

The genes are TRBV15 and TRBJ1-2, with D uncertain. Germline values: CDR1 LNHNV, CDR2 YYDKDF (reference sequence). The germline V and J ends were trimmed by 0 bases and 4 bases, with 9 bases remaining between them. The CDR3 extends over 14 amino acids. The CDR3 reads CATSRERELYGYTF. The DNA for the CDR3 is TGTGCCACCAGCAGAGAACGGGAACTCTATGGCTACACCTTC.